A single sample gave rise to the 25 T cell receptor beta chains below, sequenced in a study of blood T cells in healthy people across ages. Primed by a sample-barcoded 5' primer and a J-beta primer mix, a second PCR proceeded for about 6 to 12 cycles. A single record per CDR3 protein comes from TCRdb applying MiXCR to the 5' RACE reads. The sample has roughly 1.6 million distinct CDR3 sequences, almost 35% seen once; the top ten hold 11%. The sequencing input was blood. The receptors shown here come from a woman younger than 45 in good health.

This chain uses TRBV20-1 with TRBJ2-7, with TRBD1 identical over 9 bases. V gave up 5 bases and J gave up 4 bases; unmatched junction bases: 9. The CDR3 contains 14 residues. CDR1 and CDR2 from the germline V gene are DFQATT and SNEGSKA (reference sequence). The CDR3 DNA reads TGCAGTGCTCTATCAGGGACAGGGTCTTACGAGCAGTACTTC. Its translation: CSALSGTGSYEQYF.

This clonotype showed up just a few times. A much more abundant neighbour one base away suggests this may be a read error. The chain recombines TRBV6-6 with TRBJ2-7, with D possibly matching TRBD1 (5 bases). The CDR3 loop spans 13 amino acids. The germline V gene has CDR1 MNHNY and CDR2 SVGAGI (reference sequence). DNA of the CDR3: TGTGCCAGCAGTTACCAGGGCCCCTACGATCAGTACTTC. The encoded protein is CASSYQGPYDQYF.

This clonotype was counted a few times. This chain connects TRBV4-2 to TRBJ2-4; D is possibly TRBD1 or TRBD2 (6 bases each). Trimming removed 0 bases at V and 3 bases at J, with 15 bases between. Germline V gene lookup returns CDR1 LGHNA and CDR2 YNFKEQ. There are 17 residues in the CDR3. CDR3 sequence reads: CASSQEFGGGGKNIQYF. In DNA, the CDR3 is TGTGCCAGCAGCCAAGAGTTTGGAGGGGGAGGCAAAAACATTCAGTACTTC.

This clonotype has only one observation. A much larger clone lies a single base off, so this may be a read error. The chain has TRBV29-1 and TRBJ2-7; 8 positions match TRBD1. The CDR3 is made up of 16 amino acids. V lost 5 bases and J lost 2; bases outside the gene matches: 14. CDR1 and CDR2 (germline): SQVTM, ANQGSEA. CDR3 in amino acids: CSVMSPRQGSAYEQYF. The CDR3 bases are TGCAGCGTTATGTCCCCCCGACAGGGGAGTGCCTACGAGCAGTACTTC.

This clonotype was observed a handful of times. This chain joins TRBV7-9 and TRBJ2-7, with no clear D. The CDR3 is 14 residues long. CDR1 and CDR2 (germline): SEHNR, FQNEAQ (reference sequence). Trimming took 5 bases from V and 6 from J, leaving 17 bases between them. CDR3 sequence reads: CASSPRWDSFEQYF. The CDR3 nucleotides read TGTGCCAGCAGCCCTCGGTGGGATTCGTTCGAGCAGTACTTC.

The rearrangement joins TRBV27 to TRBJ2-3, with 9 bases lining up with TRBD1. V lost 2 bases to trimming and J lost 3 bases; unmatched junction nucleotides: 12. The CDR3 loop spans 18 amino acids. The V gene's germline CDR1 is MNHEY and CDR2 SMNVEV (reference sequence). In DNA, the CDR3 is TGTGCCAGCAGTTTAGAGCACAGGGGGCCTGCCTCGACAGATACGCAGTATTTT. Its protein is CASSLEHRGPASTDTQYF.

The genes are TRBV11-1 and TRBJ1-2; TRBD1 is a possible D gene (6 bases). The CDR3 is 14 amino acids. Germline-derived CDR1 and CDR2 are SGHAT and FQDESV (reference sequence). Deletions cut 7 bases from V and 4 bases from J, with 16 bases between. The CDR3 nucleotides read TGTGCCAGCAACCCCAGGGGACGGAGCTATGGCTACACCTTC. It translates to CASNPRGRSYGYTF.

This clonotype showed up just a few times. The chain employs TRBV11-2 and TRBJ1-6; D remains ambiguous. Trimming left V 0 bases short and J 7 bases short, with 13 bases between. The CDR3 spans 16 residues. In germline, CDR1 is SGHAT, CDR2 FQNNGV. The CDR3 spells CASSLDWRSGNSPLHF. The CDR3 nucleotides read TGTGCCAGCAGCTTAGACTGGAGGTCGGGGAATTCACCCCTCCACTTT.

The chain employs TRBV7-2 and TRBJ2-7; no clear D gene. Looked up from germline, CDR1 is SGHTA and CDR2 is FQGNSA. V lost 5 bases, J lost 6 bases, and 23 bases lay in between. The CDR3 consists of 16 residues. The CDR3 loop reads CASSAQSLSGGAEQYF. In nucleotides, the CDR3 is TGTGCCAGCAGCGCCCAAAGTTTATCAGGCGGCGCCGAGCAGTACTTC.

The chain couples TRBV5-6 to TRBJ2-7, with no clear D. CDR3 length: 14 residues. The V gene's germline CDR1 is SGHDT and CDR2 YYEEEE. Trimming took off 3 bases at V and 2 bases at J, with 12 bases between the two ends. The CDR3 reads CASSSVSDPYEQYF. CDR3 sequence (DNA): TGTGCCAGCAGCTCGGTTTCCGACCCCTACGAGCAGTACTTC.

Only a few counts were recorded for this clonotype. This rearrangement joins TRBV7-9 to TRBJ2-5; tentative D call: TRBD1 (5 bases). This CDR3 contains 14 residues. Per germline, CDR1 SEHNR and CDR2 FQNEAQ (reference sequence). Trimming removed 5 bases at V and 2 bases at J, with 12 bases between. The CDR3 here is CASSAGAVQETQYF. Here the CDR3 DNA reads TGTGCCAGCAGCGCTGGGGCAGTTCAAGAGACCCAGTACTTC.

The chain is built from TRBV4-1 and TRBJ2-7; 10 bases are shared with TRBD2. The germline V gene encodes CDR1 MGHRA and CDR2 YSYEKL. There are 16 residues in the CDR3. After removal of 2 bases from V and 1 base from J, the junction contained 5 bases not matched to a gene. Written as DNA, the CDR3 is TGCGCCAGCAGCCAAAAGGGACTAGCGACTTCCTACGAGCAGTACTTC. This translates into CASSQKGLATSYEQYF.

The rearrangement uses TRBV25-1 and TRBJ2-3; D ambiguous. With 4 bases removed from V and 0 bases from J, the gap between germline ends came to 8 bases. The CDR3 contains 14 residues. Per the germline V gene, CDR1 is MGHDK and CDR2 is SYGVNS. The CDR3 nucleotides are TGTGCCAGCAGTGCTATGGTGAGCACAGATACGCAGTATTTT. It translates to CASSAMVSTDTQYF.

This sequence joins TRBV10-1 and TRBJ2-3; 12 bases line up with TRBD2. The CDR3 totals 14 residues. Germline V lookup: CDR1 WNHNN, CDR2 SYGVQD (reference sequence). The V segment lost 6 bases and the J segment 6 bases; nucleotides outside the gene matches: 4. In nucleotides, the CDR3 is TGCGCCAGCAGCGCTAGCGGGGGGGCGGATACGCAGTATTTT. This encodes CASSASGGADTQYF.

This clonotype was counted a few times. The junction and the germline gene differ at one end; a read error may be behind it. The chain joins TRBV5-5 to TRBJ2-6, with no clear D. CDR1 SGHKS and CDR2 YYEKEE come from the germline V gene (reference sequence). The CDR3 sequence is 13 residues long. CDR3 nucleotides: TGTGCCAGCAGCGAGGTATGGGCCAACGTCCGGACTTTC. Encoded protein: CASSEVWANVRTF.

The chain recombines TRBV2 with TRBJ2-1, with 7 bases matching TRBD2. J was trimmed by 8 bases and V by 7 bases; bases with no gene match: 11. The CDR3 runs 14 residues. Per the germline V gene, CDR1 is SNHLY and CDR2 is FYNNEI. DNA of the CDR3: TGTGCCAGCAACGAGGGAGGGCTTAGGGATGAGCAGTTCTTC. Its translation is CASNEGGLRDEQFF.

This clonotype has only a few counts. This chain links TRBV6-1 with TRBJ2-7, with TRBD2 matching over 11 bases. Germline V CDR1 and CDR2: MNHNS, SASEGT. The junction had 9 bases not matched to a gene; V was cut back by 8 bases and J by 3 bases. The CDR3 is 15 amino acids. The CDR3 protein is CASGSPTSGGYEQYF. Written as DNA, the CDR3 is TGTGCCAGCGGCTCTCCAACTAGCGGGGGCTACGAGCAGTACTTC.

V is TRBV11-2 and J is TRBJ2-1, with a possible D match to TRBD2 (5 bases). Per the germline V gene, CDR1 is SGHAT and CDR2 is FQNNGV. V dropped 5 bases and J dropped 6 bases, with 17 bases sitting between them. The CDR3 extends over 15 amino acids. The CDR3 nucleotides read TGTGCCAGCAGCCTATCGTCTAGCTCGGGCAATGAGCAGTTCTTC. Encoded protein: CASSLSSSSGNEQFF. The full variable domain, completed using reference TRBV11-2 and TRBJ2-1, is EAGVAQSPRYKIIEKRQSVAFWCNPISGHATLYWYQQILGQGPKLLIQFQNNGVVDDSQLPKDRFSAERLKGVDSTLKIQPAKLEDSAVYLCASSLSSSSGNEQFFGPGTRLTVL.

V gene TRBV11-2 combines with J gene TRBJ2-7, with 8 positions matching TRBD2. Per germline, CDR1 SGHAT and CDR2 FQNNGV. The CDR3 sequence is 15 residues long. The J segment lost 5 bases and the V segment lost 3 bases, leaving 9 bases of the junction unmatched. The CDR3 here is CASSFPGTSFNEQYF. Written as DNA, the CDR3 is TGTGCCAGCAGCTTTCCTGGGACTAGTTTCAACGAGCAGTACTTC.

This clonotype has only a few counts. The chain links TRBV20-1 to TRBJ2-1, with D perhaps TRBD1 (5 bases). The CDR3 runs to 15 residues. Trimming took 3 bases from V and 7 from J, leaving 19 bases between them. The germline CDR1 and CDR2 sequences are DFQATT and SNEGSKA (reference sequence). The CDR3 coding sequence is TGCAGTGCTAGTCCCAAGCAGGGCCCTTTTAATGAGCAGTTCTTC. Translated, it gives CSASPKQGPFNEQFF.

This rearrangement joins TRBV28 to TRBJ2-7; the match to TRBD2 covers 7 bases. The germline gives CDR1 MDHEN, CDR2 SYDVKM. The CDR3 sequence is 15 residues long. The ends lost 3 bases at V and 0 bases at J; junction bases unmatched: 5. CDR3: CASSFSREDSYEQYF. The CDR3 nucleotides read TGTGCCAGCAGTTTTAGTCGGGAGGACTCCTACGAGCAGTACTTC.

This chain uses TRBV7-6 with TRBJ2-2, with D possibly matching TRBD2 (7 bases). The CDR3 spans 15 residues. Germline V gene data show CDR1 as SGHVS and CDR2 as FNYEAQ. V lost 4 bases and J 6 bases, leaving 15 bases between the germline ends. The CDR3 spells CASSSPLGGPGELFF. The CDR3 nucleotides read TGTGCCAGCAGCTCCCCCCTGGGGGGGCCCGGGGAGCTGTTTTTT.

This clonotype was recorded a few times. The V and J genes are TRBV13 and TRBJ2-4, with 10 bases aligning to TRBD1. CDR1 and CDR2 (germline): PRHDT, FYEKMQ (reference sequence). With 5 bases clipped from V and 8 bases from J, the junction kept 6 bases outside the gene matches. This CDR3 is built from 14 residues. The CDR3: CASSQRQGADIQYF. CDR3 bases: TGTGCCAGCAGCCAAAGACAGGGGGCGGACATTCAGTACTTC.

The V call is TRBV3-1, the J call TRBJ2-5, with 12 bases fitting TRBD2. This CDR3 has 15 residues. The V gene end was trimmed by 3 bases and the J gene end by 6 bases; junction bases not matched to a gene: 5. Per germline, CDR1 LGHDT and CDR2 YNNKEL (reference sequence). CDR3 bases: TGTGCCAGCAGCCACCTAGCGGGGGGGCAACAGACCCAGTACTTC. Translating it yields CASSHLAGGQQTQYF.

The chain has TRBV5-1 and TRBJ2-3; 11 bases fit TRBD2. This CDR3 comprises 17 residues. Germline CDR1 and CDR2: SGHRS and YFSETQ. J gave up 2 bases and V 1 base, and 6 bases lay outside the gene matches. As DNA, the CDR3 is TGCGCCAGCAGCTTGATGGCTAGCGGGGGGAACACAGATACGCAGTATTTT. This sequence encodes CASSLMASGGNTDTQYF.